Each of the 15 T cell receptor beta chains below was sequenced from the same sample in a study of regulatory T cells in long-lasting Graves disease. The sample's time point: newly diagnosed GD, antithyroid drugs for less than 3 months. PBMC RNA served as the TCR library source. Arm-PCR of CDR3 regions and iRepertoire HTBI primers were the basis on which TCR beta libraries were built. Via MiXCR, TCRdb re-called the multiplex PCR reads, giving one row per CDR3 protein. The table lists hundreds of thousands of distinct CDR3 sequences, more than 10% of them singletons, with approximately 9.6% in the top ten. The sample was also reused in another study, on T cells in Graves' hyperthyroidism and ophthalmopathy.

The sequences come from peripheral blood mononuclear cells (PBMCs), collected at new diagnosis, from a patient treated with antithyroid drugs. These receptors were obtained from a woman aged 30 to 39 with Graves disease.

This clonotype was seen at least ten times. The V call is TRBV18, the J call TRBJ2-1, with D uncertain. CDR3 length equals 14 residues. The germline CDR1 and CDR2 sequences are KGHSH and LQKENI. V dropped 2 bases and J dropped 14 bases, with 19 bases sitting between them. CDR3 DNA: TGTGCCAGCTCACCAGCAAGGCCTCACCCCCGCAAGTTCTTC. This gives the protein CASSPARPHPRKFF.

This chain connects TRBV4-1 to TRBJ2-2, with a possible D match to TRBD1 (5 bases). The CDR3 covers 17 residues. Germline loops: CDR1 MGHRA, CDR2 YSYEKL. V was trimmed by 2 bases and J by 2 bases, leaving 15 bases between them. The CDR3 sequence is CASSQKGAGANTGELFF. The CDR3 DNA sequence: TGCGCCAGCAGCCAAAAAGGGGCCGGTGCAAACACCGGGGAGCTGTTTTTT.

This chain links TRBV6-2 or TRBV6-3 with TRBJ1-2; D perhaps matches TRBD1 (6 bases). This CDR3 has 15 residues. Germline lookup yields CDR1 MNHEY and CDR2 SVGEGT. Trimming left V 4 bases short and J 2 bases short, with 14 bases between. The CDR3 sequence is CASSWAPDSNYGYTF. CDR3 DNA sequence: TGTGCCAGCAGTTGGGCCCCGGACAGCAACTATGGCTACACCTTC.

Notes on this clonotype: A read error is possible here, since a much larger clone lies one base away. This chain joins TRBV18 and TRBJ2-1, with 7 bases matching TRBD1. V was clipped by 6 bases and J by 8 bases; unmatched bases: 10. CDR3 size: 14 residues. Germline assignment: CDR1 KGHSH and CDR2 LQKENI. CDR3 nucleotides: TGTGCCAGCTCCTCCCGGGACAGTTACGATGAGCAGTTCTTC. It is translated as CASSSRDSYDEQFF.

In the case of this clonotype: A single base separates this from a much larger clone, so it may be a read error. V gene TRBV6-5 combines with J gene TRBJ1-1; 7 bases fit TRBD1. Germline CDR1 reads MNHEY; CDR2 reads SVGAGI. This CDR3 is built from 13 residues. CDR3 in amino acids: CPSSSQGTTEAFF. The CDR3 DNA sequence: TGTCCCAGCAGTTCACAGGGGACCACTGAAGCTTTCTTT.

In this sample, this clonotype turned up many times. This sequence joins TRBV29-1 and TRBJ2-1; 10 nucleotides align to TRBD2. Germline lookup yields CDR1 SQVTM and CDR2 ANQGSEA. This CDR3 spans 14 amino acids. J gave up 4 bases and V 7 bases, and 7 bases lay outside the gene matches. DNA for the CDR3: TGCAGCGCACCACTAGCGGGACGATACAATGAGCAGTTCTTC. It specifies CSAPLAGRYNEQFF.

This chain joins TRBV19 and TRBJ2-1, with D possibly matching TRBD2 (5 bases). Germline CDR1 and CDR2: LNHDA and SQIVND (reference sequence). CDR3 length equals 15 residues. V dropped 6 bases and J dropped 5 bases, with 17 bases sitting between them. The DNA of the CDR3 is TGTGCCAGTAGGGGCTCGTTGAGGGTCGACAATGAGCAGTTCTTC. Its protein is CASRGSLRVDNEQFF.

At least ten counts were recorded for this clonotype. The genes are TRBV25-1 and TRBJ2-7, with D possibly TRBD1 on 6 matching bases. Trimming stripped 0 bases from V and 4 bases from J, with 13 bases between. Germline loops: CDR1 MGHDK, CDR2 SYGVNS. The CDR3 is 15 amino acids. The CDR3 sequence: CASSEYGEGGYEQYF. Written as DNA, the CDR3 is TGTGCCAGCAGTGAATACGGTGAAGGGGGATACGAGCAGTACTTC.

This clonotype was picked up a small number of times. At one of its ends the junction is not consistent with the germline gene, which may arise from a read error. This chain uses TRBV13 with TRBJ2-1; no clear D gene. The CDR3 extends over 14 amino acids. CDR1 is PRHDT, CDR2 FYEKMQ, per germline (reference sequence). For the CDR3, the DNA is TGTGCCAGCAGCTTAGACTGGACGGGCAATGAGCGGTTCTTC. Amino acid sequence: CASSLDWTGNERFF. Full variable domain (missing parts from reference TRBV13 and TRBJ2-1): AAGVIQSPRHLIKEKRETATLKCYPIPRHDTVYWYQQGPGQDPQFLISFYEKMQSDKGSIPDRFSAQQFSDYHSELNMSSLELGDSALYFCASSLDWTGNERFFGPGTRLTVL.

This clonotype was found many times. The chain couples TRBV11-2 to TRBJ2-1; D uncertain. The ends were cut back, 3 bases at V and 4 bases at J, with 4 bases in the middle. Germline CDR1 is SGHAT and CDR2 is FQNNGV. The CDR3 extends over 12 amino acids. DNA for the CDR3: TGTGCCAGCAGCTTCTGGTACAATGAGCAGTTCTTC. Translated, it gives CASSFWYNEQFF.

Notes on this clonotype: A much more abundant neighbour one base away suggests this may be a read error. This chain links TRBV6-2 or TRBV6-3 with TRBJ1-5, with TRBD1 matching over 7 bases. The CDR3 has 15 amino acids. From germline, CDR1 is MNHEY and CDR2 SVGEGT. With V trimmed by 11 bases and J by 0 bases, 10 bases remained unmatched. CDR3 protein: CAGLPGGYSNQPQHF. In DNA, the CDR3 is TGTGCCGGCTTGCCAGGGGGGTATAGCAATCAGCCCCAGCATTTT.

This clonotype was counted ten times or more. The chain has TRBV29-1 and TRBJ2-5; D is undetermined. The CDR3 contains 10 residues. Germline V gene data show CDR1 as SQVTM and CDR2 as ANQGSEA. V lost 4 bases, J lost 8 bases, and 8 bases lay in between. Here the CDR3 DNA reads TGCAGCGTTGTTGACGGAACCCAGTACTTC. Translation: CSVVDGTQYF.

This rearrangement joins TRBV4-3 to TRBJ1-6, with TRBD1 identical over 10 bases. J gave up 10 bases and V 4 bases, and 10 bases lay outside the gene matches. The CDR3 is made up of 16 amino acids. Per germline, CDR1 LGHNA and CDR2 YSLEER. CDR3 amino acids: CASSRGDRGTWSPLHF. CDR3 nucleotide sequence: TGCGCCAGCAGCCGCGGGGACAGGGGTACCTGGTCACCCCTCCACTTT.

This chain uses TRBV6-2 or TRBV6-3 with TRBJ2-1, with 8 bases that match TRBD2. Trimming removed 0 bases from V and 5 bases from J; junction bases left unmatched: 9. The CDR3 has 17 amino acids. Per germline, CDR1 MNHEY and CDR2 SVGEGT. The CDR3 DNA reads TGTGCCAGCAGTTACTCGTTCAAGCGGGGGAACCACAATGAGCAGTTCTTC. Its translation: CASSYSFKRGNHNEQFF.

This clonotype was counted between two and nine times. The gene calls are TRBV4-3 and TRBJ2-2; no clear D gene. Trimming stripped 3 bases from V and 3 bases from J, with 20 bases between. The CDR3 has 18 amino acids. Per germline, CDR1 LGHNA and CDR2 YSLEER. The CDR3 here is CASSQTRNGRLDTGELFF. The DNA of the CDR3 is TGCGCCAGCAGCCAGACCAGGAACGGACGGCTAGACACCGGGGAGCTGTTTTTT.